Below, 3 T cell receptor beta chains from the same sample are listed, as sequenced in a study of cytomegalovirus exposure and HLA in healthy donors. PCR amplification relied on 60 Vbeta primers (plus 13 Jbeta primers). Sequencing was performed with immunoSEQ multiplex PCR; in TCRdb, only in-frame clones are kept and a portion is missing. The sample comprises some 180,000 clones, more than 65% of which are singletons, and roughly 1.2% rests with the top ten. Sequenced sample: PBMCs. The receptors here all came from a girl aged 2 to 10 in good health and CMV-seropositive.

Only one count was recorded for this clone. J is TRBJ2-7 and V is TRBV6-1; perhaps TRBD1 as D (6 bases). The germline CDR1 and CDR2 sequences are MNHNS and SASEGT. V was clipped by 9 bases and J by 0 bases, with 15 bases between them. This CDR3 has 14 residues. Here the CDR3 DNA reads TGTGCCAGACTAACAGGGCCCAGCTCCTACGAGCAGTACTTC. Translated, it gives CARLTGPSSYEQYF.

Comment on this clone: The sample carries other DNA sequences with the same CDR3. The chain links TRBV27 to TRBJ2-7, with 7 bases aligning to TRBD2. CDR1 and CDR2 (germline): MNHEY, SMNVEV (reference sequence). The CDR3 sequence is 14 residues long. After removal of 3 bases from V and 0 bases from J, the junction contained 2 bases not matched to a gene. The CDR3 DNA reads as TGTGCCAGCAGTTTGGGCGGGAGCTCCTACGAGCAGTACTTC. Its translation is CASSLGGSSYEQYF.

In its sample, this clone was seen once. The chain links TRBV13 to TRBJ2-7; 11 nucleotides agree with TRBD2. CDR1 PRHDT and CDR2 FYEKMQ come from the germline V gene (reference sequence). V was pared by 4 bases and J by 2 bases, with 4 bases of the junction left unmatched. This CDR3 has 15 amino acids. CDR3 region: CASSSRLAGPYEQYF. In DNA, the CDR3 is TGTGCCAGCAGCTCTCGACTAGCGGGACCCTACGAGCAGTACTTC. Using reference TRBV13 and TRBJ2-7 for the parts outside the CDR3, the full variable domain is AAGVIQSPRHLIKEKRETATLKCYPIPRHDTVYWYQQGPGQDPQFLISFYEKMQSDKGSIPDRFSAQQFSDYHSELNMSSLELGDSALYFCASSSRLAGPYEQYFGPGTRLTVT.